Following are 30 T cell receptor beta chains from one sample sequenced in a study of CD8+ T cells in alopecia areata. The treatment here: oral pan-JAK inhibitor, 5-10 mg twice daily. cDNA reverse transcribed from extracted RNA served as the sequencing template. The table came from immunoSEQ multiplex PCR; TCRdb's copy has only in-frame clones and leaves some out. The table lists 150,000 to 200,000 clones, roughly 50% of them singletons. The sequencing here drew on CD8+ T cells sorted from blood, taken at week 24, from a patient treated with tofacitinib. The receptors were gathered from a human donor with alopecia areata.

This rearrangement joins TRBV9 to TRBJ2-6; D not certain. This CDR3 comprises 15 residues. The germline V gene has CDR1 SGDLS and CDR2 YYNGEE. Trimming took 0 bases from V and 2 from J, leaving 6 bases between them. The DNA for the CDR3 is TGTGCCAGCAGCGTAGAAATGACTGGGGCCAACGTCCTGACTTTC. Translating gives CASSVEMTGANVLTF.

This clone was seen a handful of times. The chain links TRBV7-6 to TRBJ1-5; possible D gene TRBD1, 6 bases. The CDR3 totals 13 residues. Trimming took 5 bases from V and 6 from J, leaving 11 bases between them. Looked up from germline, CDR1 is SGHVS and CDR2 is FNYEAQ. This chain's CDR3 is CASSPGVSQPQHF. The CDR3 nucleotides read TGTGCCAGCAGCCCAGGGGTTTCTCAGCCCCAGCATTTT.

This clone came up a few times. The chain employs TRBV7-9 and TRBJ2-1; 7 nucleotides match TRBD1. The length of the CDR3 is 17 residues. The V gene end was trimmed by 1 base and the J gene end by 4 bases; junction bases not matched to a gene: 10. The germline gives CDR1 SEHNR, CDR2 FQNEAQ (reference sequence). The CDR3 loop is CASSLERRQGSYNEQFF. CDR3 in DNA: TGTGCCAGCAGCTTAGAACGGCGACAGGGTTCATACAATGAGCAGTTCTTC.

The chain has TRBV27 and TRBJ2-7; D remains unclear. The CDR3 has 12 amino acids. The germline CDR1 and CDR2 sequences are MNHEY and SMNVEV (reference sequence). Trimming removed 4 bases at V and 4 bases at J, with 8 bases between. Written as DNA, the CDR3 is TGTGCCAGCAGTTCCTTGACGTACGAGCAGTACTTC. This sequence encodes CASSSLTYEQYF.

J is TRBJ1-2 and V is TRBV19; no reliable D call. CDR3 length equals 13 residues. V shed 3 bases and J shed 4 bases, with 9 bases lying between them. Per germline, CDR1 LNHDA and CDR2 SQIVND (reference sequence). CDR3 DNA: TGTGCCAGTAGTATGTCAAATGGCTATGGCTACACCTTC. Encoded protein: CASSMSNGYGYTF.

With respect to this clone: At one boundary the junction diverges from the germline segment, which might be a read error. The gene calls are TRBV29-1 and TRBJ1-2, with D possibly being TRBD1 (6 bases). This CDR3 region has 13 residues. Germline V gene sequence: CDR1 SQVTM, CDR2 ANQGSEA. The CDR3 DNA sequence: TGCAGCGTCGAAGGGGGGACGGACTATGGCTACACCTTC. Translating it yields CSVEGGTDYGYTF.

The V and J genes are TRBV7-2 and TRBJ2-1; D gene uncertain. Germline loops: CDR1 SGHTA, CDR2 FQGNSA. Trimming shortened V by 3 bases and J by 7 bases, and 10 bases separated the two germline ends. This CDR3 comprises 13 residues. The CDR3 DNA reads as TGTGCCAGCAGCTTCGTGTCGCCTAATGAGCAGTTCTTC. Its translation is CASSFVSPNEQFF.

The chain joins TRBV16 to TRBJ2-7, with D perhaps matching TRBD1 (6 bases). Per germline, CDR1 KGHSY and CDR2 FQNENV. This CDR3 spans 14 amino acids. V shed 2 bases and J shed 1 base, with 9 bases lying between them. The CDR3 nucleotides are TGTGCCAGCAGCCAACCGGACAGTTCCTACGAGCAGTACTTC. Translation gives CASSQPDSSYEQYF. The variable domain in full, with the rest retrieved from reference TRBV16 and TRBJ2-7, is GEEVAQTPKHLVRGEGQKAKLYCAPIKGHSYVFWYQQVLKNEFKFLISFQNENVFDETGMPKERFSAKCLPNSPCSLEIQATKLEDSAVYFCASSQPDSSYEQYFGPGTRLTVT.

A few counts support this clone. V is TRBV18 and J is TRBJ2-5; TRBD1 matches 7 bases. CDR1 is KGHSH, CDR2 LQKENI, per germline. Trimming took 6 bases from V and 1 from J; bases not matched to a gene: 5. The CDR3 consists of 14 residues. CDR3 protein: CASSLGQTQETQYF. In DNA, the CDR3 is TGTGCCAGCTCGCTGGGACAGACCCAAGAGACCCAGTACTTC.

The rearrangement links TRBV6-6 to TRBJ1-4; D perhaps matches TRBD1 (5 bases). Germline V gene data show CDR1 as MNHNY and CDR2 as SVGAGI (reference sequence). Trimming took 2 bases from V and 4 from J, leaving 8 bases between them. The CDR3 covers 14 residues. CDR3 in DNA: TGTGCCAGCAGTTACGACAGCCTTAATGAAAAACTGTTTTTT. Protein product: CASSYDSLNEKLFF.

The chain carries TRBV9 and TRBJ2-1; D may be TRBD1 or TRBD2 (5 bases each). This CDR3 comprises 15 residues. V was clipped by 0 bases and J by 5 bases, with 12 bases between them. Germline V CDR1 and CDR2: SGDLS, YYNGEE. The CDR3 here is CASSVDGGFNNEQFF. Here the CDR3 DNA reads TGTGCCAGCAGCGTAGATGGGGGATTCAACAATGAGCAGTTCTTC. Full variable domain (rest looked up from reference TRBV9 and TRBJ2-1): DSGVTQTPKHLITATGQRVTLRCSPRSGDLSVYWYQQSLDQGLQFLIQYYNGEERAKGNILERFSAQQFPDLHSELNLSSLELGDSALYFCASSVDGGFNNEQFFGPGTRLTVL.

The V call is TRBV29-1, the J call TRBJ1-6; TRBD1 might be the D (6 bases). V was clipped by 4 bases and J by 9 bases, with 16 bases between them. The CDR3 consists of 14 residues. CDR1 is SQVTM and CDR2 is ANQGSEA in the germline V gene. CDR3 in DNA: TGCAGCGTTGTCGTCCCGGGGGCTGGTTCACCCCTCCACTTT. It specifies CSVVVPGAGSPLHF.

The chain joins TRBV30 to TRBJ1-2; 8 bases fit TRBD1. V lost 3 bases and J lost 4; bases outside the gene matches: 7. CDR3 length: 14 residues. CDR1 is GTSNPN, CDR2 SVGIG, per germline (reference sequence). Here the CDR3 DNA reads TGTGCCTGGAGCGACAGGGGAACTAGCTATGGCTACACCTTC. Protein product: CAWSDRGTSYGYTF.

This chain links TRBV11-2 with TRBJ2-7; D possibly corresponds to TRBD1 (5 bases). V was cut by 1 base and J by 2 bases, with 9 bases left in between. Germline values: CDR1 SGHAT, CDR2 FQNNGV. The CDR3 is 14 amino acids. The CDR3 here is CASSLGIGAYEQYF. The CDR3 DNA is TGTGCCAGCAGCTTAGGAATAGGGGCCTACGAGCAGTACTTC.

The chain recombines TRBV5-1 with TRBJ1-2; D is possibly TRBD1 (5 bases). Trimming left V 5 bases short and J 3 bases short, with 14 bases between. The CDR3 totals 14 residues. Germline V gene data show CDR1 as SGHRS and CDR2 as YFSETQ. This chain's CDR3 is CASRGEDFYYGYTF. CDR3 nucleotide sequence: TGCGCCAGCAGAGGGGAAGACTTCTACTATGGCTACACCTTC.

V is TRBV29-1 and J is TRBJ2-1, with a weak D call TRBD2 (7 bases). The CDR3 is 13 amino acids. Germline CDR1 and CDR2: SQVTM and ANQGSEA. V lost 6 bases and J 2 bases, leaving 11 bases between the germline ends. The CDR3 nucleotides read TGCAGCGTAGGGGGGGGCGCCTACAATGAGCAGTTCTTC. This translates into CSVGGGAYNEQFF.

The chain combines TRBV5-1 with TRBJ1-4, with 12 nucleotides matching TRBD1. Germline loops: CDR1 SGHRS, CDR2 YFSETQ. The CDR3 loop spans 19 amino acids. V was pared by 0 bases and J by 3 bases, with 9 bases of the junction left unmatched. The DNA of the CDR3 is TGCGCCAGCAGCTTGGCCGGCCCGGGACAGGGGGCGTCTAATGAAAAACTGTTTTTT. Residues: CASSLAGPGQGASNEKLFF.

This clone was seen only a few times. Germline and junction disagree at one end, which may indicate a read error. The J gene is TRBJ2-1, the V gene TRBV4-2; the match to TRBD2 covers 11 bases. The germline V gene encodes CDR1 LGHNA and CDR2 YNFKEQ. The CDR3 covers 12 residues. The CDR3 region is CASTLSGGALVF. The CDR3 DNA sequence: TGTGCCAGCACACTTAGCGGGGGGGCGTTGGTCTTC.

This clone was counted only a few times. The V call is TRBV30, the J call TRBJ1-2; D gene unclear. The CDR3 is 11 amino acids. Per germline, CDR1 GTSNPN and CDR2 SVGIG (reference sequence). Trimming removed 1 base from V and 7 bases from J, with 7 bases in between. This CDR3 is CAWSDNVGYTF. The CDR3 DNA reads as TGTGCCTGGAGTGATAATGTTGGCTACACCTTC.

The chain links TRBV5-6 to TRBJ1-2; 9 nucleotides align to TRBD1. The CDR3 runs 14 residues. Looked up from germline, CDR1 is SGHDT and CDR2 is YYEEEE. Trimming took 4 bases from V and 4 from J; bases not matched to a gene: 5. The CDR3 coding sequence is TGTGCCAGCAGCCAGGGGACAGGGATCTATGGCTACACCTTC. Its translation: CASSQGTGIYGYTF.

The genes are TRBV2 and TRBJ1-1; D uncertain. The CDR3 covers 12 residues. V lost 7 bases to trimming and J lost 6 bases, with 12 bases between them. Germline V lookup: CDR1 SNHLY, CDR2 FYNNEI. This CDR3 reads CASTPSGAEAFF. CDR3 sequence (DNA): TGTGCCAGCACTCCCAGTGGGGCTGAAGCTTTCTTT.

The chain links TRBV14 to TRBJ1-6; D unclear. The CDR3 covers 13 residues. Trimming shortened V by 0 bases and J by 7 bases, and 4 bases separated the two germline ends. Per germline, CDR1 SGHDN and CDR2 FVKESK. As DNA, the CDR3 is TGTGCCAGCAGCCAAGAAGGGAATTCACCCCTCCACTTT. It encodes CASSQEGNSPLHF.

CDR3 DNA: TGTGCCTGGAGCTTAGGGCGAGAGACCCAGTACTTC. This encodes CAWSLGRETQYF. This chain connects TRBV30 to TRBJ2-5, with D hard to call. There are 12 residues in the CDR3. The V end was cut by 3 bases, the J end by 4 bases, with 9 bases between. Germline lookup yields CDR1 GTSNPN and CDR2 SVGIG (reference sequence).

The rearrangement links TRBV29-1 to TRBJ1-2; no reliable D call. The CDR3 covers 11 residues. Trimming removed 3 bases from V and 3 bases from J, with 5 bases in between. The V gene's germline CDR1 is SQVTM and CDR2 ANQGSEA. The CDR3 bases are TGCAGCGTTGATGAGGACTATGGCTACACCTTC. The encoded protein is CSVDEDYGYTF.

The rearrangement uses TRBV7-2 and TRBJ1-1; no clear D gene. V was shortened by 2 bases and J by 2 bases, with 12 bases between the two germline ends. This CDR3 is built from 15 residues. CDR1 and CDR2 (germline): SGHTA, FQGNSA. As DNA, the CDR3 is TGTGCCAGCAGCTTATCCCTACGAGGAAACACTGAAGCTTTCTTT. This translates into CASSLSLRGNTEAFF.

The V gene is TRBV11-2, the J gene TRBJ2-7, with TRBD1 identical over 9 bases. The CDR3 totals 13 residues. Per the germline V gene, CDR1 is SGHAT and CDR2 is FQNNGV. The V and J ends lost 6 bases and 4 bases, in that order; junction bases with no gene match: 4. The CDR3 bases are TGTGCCAGCAGGGACAGGGGCCAATACGAGCAGTACTTC. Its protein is CASRDRGQYEQYF.

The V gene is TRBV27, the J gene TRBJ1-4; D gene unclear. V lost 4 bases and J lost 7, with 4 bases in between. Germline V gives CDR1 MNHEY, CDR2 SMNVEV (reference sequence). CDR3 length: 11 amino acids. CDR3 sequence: CASSYGEKLFF. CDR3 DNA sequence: TGTGCCAGCAGTTATGGTGAAAAACTGTTTTTT.

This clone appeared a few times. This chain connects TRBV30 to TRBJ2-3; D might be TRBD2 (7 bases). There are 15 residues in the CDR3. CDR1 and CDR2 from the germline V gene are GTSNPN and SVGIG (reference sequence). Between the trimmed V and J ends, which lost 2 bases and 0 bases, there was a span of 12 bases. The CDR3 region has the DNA TGTGCCTGGAGTCGACGGGGGGCAAGCACAGATACGCAGTATTTT. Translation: CAWSRRGASTDTQYF.

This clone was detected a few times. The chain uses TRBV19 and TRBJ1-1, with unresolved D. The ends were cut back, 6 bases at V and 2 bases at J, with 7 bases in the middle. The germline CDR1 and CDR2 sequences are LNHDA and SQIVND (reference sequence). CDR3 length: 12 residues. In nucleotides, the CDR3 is TGTGCCAGTAGGGTGCATAACACTGAAGCTTTCTTT. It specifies CASRVHNTEAFF.

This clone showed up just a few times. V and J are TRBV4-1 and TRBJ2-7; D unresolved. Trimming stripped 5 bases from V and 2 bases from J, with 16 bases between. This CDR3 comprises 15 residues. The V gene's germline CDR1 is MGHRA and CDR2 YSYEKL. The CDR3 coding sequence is TGCGCCAGCAGCTACTCGTCCGGGTCCACCTACGAGCAGTACTTC. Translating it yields CASSYSSGSTYEQYF.